The entry below describes one T cell receptor beta chain. These data originate in a study of blood T cell repertoires in COVID-19. Across the study: The United States, Italy and Spain supplied acute and convalescent COVID-19 samples. PBMCs, B-cell-depleted T cells, or T cells were the source of the cDNA or gDNA that made up the material.

In Seattle, patients joined the study during active infection and were tracked longitudinally. The CDR3 covers 13 residues. In the authors' methods: Reference gene primer amplification in the assay estimated nucleated cell counts. The data were produced by immunoSEQ multiplex PCR, yet TCRdb's version contains in-frame clones alone and is incomplete. D and trimming were read from the DNA, whereas the V and J calls and clone size are those reported in that table. The table has 150,000 to 160,000 clones, about 85% seen once. The TCR comes from a man in his 60s with COVID-19, enrolled during active disease. This chain links TRBV21-1 with TRBJ2-7; the table's TRBD1 call for D was not verified on the DNA. TRBV21-1 is a pseudogene. The sequenced material came from peripheral blood. The CDR3 reads CASSKFQGSEQYF. The CDR3 region has the DNA TGTGCCAGCAGCAAATTCCAGGGATCCGAGCAGTACTTC.